These 19 T cell receptor beta chains share one sample of origin, sequenced in a study of shared clonotypes between healthy human individuals. Sequencing used immunoSEQ multiplex PCR; TCRdb keeps in-frame clones, though not all of them. Of about 500,000 clones listed, 77% are singletons. The sequenced sample consisted of PBMCs. These TCRs come from a woman aged 40 to 50 in good health. Some clones in this sample may be carry-over from other donors' samples.

The rearrangement uses TRBV5-1 and TRBJ2-4, with D tentatively TRBD1 (5 bases). The CDR3 runs 15 residues. The V end was cut by 3 bases, the J end by 7 bases, with 17 bases between. The germline V gene has CDR1 SGHRS and CDR2 YFSETQ. The CDR3 bases are TGCGCCAGCAGCTCGCAGGGTGGAGCGTCGAACATTCAGTACTTC. This codes for CASSSQGGASNIQYF. Supplemented by reference TRBV5-1 and TRBJ2-4, the full variable domain reads KAGVTQTPRYLIKTRGQQVTLSCSPISGHRSVSWYQQTPGQGLQFLFEYFSETQRNKGNFPGRFSGRQFSNSRSEMNVSTLELGDSALYLCASSSQGGASNIQYFGAGTRLSVL.

For this clone: This could be a read error, since a much larger clone is one nucleotide away. The V gene is TRBV5-4, the J gene TRBJ2-5; the match to TRBD2 covers 8 bases. Germline values: CDR1 SGHNT, CDR2 YYREEE (reference sequence). CDR3 length equals 15 residues. CDR3 DNA: TGTGCCAGCAGCTTGGATAGCGGGAACCAAGAGGCCCAGTACTTC. It yields the protein CASSLDSGNQEAQYF.

With respect to this clone: At one end, the junction sequence differs from germline, possibly due to a read error. V usage is TRBV6-6 and J usage is TRBJ1-1; perhaps TRBD1 as D (5 bases). This CDR3 region has 13 residues. In germline, CDR1 is MNHNY, CDR2 SVGAGI (reference sequence). The CDR3 reads CAGSLTENTEAFF. The CDR3 DNA reads TGTGCCGGCAGTCTGACAGAGAACACTGAAGCTTTCTTT.

With regard to this clone: This could be a read error, since a much larger clone is one nucleotide away. Different DNA sequences within this sample yield the same CDR3. The V gene is TRBV13, the J gene TRBJ2-1; 12 positions agree with TRBD2. The CDR3 is made up of 16 amino acids. Per the germline V gene, CDR1 is PRHDT and CDR2 is FYEKMQ (reference sequence). The ends lost 1 base at V and 10 bases at J; junction bases unmatched: 8. The CDR3 spells CASSLVRTSGINEQFF. The CDR3 DNA follows: TGTGCCAGCAGCTTAGTACGGACTAGCGGGATCAACGAGCAGTTCTTC. Based on the CDR3 plus reference TRBV13 and TRBJ2-1, the full variable domain is AAGVIQSPRHLIKEKRETATLKCYPIPRHDTVYWYQQGPGQDPQFLISFYEKMQSDKGSIPDRFSAQQFSDYHSELNMSSLELGDSALYFCASSLVRTSGINEQFFGPGTRLTVL.

Points on this clone: A far larger clone is a single base away, which makes a read error likely. The chain uses TRBV2 and TRBJ1-2; D gene uncertain. Trimming cost V 6 bases and J 8 bases, with 16 bases left between them. The CDR3 is 13 residues long. CDR1 and CDR2 from the germline V gene are SNHLY and FYNNEI. The CDR3: CASRPQTRQGYTF. Written as DNA, the CDR3 is TGTGCCAGCAGACCTCAGACAAGGCAAGGCTACACCTTC. The variable domain in full, with the rest retrieved from reference TRBV2 and TRBJ1-2, is EPEVTQTPSHQVTQMGQEVILRCVPISNHLYFYWYRQILGQKVEFLVSFYNNEISEKSEIFDDQFSVERPDGSNFTLKIRSTKLEDSAMYFCASRPQTRQGYTFGSGTRLTVV.

This clone is a singleton in its sample. The CDR3 nucleotides read TGTGCCAGCAGCCGGACACGAGAGACCCAGTACTTC. Translating gives CASSRTRETQYF. This chain joins TRBV14 and TRBJ2-5, with D possibly TRBD1 on 5 matching bases. Trimming took 4 bases from V and 4 from J, leaving 7 bases between them. Germline CDR1 is SGHDN and CDR2 is FVKESK. The CDR3 is made up of 12 amino acids.

The CDR3 sequence is CASSSSTPEDTQYF. The CDR3 DNA reads as TGTGCCAGCAGTTCTAGCACCCCCGAGGATACGCAGTATTTT. V gene TRBV2 combines with J gene TRBJ2-3, with D possibly TRBD2 on 5 matching bases. The germline V and J ends were trimmed by 5 bases and 6 bases, with 15 bases remaining between them. The CDR3 totals 14 residues. Germline CDR1 is SNHLY and CDR2 is FYNNEI.

The rearrangement links TRBV2 to TRBJ2-2; D ambiguous. V lost 3 bases, J lost 4 bases, and 12 bases lay in between. From germline, CDR1 is SNHLY and CDR2 FYNNEI. CDR3 length: 15 amino acids. Here the CDR3 reads CASSEELISTGELFF. Written as DNA, the CDR3 is TGTGCCAGCAGTGAGGAACTAATCTCCACCGGGGAGCTGTTTTTT.

The chain employs TRBV7-3 and TRBJ1-1; D ambiguous. CDR1 is SGHTA, CDR2 FQGTGA, per germline. CDR3 length equals 13 residues. V lost 7 bases and J 1 base, leaving 10 bases between the germline ends. CDR3 protein: CASTLSPNTEAFF. The CDR3 coding sequence is TGTGCCAGCACCCTAAGCCCGAACACTGAAGCTTTCTTT. The whole variable domain, remainder taken from reference TRBV7-3 and TRBJ1-1, is GAGVSQTPSNKVTEKGKYVELRCDPISGHTALYWYRQSLGQGPEFLIYFQGTGAADDSGLPNDRFFAVRPEGSVSTLKIQRTERGDSAVYLCASTLSPNTEAFFGQGTRLTVV.

The rearrangement links TRBV28 to TRBJ1-2, with D unclear. The CDR3 runs 13 residues. Trimming cost V 6 bases and J 5 bases, with 13 bases left between them. Germline CDR1 reads MDHEN; CDR2 reads SYDVKM. CDR3 region: CASRVPSGYGYTF. The CDR3 bases are TGTGCCAGCAGGGTTCCCTCTGGATATGGCTACACCTTC.

V gene TRBV30 combines with J gene TRBJ2-1; 8 bases fit TRBD1. The CDR3 has 13 amino acids. Germline CDR1 is GTSNPN and CDR2 is SVGIG (reference sequence). The ends lost 0 bases at V and 6 bases at J; junction bases unmatched: 1. The DNA of the CDR3 is TGTGCCTGGAGTGTTGACAGGGGCAATGAGCAGTTCTTC. Translating gives CAWSVDRGNEQFF. Based on the CDR3 plus reference TRBV30 and TRBJ2-1, the full variable domain is SQTIHQWPATLVQPVGSPLSLECTVEGTSNPNLYWYRQAAGRGLQLLFYSVGIGQISSEVPQNLSASRPQDRQFILSSKKLLLSDSGFYLCAWSVDRGNEQFFGPGTRLTVL.

A single count supports this clone. Distinct nucleotide sequences in the sample also encode this CDR3. V gene TRBV11-2 combines with J gene TRBJ1-1; D is unclear. With 5 bases removed from V and 0 bases from J, the gap between germline ends came to 7 bases. Germline V gene data show CDR1 as SGHAT and CDR2 as FQNNGV. This CDR3 comprises 13 residues. CDR3 region: CASSSQMNTEAFF. In DNA form, the CDR3 reads TGTGCCAGCAGCAGTCAAATGAACACTGAAGCTTTCTTT.

The chain joins TRBV7-9 to TRBJ2-1, with TRBD2 identical over 13 bases. In germline, CDR1 is SEHNR, CDR2 FQNEAQ (reference sequence). Losses at the gene ends were 5 bases for V and 6 bases for J; bases not matched to a gene: 4. This CDR3 region has 15 residues. Here the CDR3 reads CASSLGTSGANEQFF. CDR3 DNA sequence: TGTGCCAGCAGCCTCGGGACTAGCGGGGCCAATGAGCAGTTCTTC.

With respect to this clone: A far larger clone is one nucleotide away, so this likely arose from a read error. The CDR3 DNA reads TGTGCCTGGAGTAGGGGCAGAGCGACTATTTTGAGTGAAAAACTGTTTTTT. Translation: CAWSRGRATILSEKLFF. This chain joins TRBV30 and TRBJ1-4; TRBD1 might be the D (5 bases). Trimming cost V 2 bases and J 7 bases, with 23 bases left between them. The CDR3 is 17 residues long. CDR1 and CDR2 (germline): GTSNPN, SVGIG (reference sequence).

The chain couples TRBV10-2 to TRBJ2-7; D call uncertain. Germline V CDR1 and CDR2: WSHSY, SAAADI. Trimming stripped 4 bases from V and 2 bases from J, with 12 bases between. The CDR3 extends over 14 amino acids. The CDR3 sequence: CASSGVTGTYEQYF. In DNA form, the CDR3 reads TGCGCCAGCAGTGGAGTGACTGGGACCTACGAGCAGTACTTC.

As for this clone: A far bigger clonotype differs at one base, so this is likely a read error. The gene calls are TRBV18 and TRBJ2-5; D is uncertain. The CDR3 has 16 residues. The V end was cut by 0 bases, the J end by 4 bases, with 15 bases between. The germline V gene has CDR1 KGHSH and CDR2 LQKENI. In nucleotides, the CDR3 is TGTGCCAGCTCACCACCGGTCTCGGTGGGGTTAGAGACCCAGTACTTC. Encoded protein: CASSPPVSVGLETQYF.

The genes are TRBV27 and TRBJ2-3; D might be TRBD1 (5 bases). Trimming removed 2 bases at V and 4 bases at J, with 7 bases between. Germline CDR1 MNHEY, CDR2 SMNVEV (reference sequence). This CDR3 comprises 13 residues. The CDR3 DNA reads as TGTGCCAGCAGTTTACAGGGATCAGATACGCAGTATTTT. It codes for CASSLQGSDTQYF.

This sequence joins TRBV28 and TRBJ1-3; TRBD1 might be the D (5 bases). The CDR3 consists of 19 residues. The germline CDR1 and CDR2 sequences are MDHEN and SYDVKM. The germline V and J ends were trimmed by 1 base and 0 bases, with 19 bases remaining between them. The CDR3 protein is CASSLYTLRAGHSGNTIYF. Here the CDR3 DNA reads TGTGCCAGCAGTTTATATACTCTGCGGGCCGGACACTCTGGAAACACCATATATTTT.

As concerns this clone: Given a much more abundant clone one base away, this may be a read error. This sequence joins TRBV19 and TRBJ1-5; D call uncertain. CDR1 and CDR2 (germline): LNHDA, SQIVND (reference sequence). CDR3 length: 15 residues. In DNA, the CDR3 is TGTGCCAGTAGTATCTCGGGAGGTGGCAATCAGCCCAAGCATTTT. It yields the protein CASSISGGGNQPKHF.